This TCR beta chain emerged from a study of T cell responses to AZD1222 COVID-19 vaccine. Assay: immunoSEQ multiplex PCR; the TCRdb copy retains only in-frame clones and omits some. The sample shows under 150,000 clones, 90% of them seen only once. The V end was cut by 8 bases, the J end by 7 bases, with 11 bases between. The germline CDR1 and CDR2 sequences are MNHNS and SASEGT. The CDR3 extends over 12 amino acids. The sequence was obtained from an adult in good health. This chain connects TRBV6-1 to TRBJ1-4, with D uncertain. The sample consisted of peripheral blood, taken on day 0 of AZD1222 vaccination. DNA for the CDR3: TGTGCCAGCGGGCTTCTGCCTGAAAAACTGTTTTTT. Its protein is CASGLLPEKLFF.